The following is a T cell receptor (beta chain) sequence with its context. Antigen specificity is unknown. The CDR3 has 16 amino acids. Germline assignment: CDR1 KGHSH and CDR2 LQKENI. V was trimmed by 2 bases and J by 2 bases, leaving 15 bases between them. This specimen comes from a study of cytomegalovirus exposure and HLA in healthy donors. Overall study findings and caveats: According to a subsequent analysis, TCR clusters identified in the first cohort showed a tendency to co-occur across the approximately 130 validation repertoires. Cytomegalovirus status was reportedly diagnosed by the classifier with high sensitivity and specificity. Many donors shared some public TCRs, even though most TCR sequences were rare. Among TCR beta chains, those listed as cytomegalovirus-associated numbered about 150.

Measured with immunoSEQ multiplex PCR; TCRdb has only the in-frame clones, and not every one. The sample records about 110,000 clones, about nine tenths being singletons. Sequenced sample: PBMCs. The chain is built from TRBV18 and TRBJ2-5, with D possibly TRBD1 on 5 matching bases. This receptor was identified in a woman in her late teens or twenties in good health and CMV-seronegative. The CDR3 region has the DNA TGTGCCAGCTCACCAACAAGGTCCTCAGGGCAAGAGACCCAGTACTTC. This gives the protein CASSPTRSSGQETQYF.